The clone carrying this T cell receptor beta chain was recorded many times. Its target is unknown. Germline CDR1 and CDR2: SGHTA and FQGNSA. The CDR3 contains 14 residues. V gave up 2 bases and J gave up 8 bases, with 12 bases separating them. This specimen comes from a study of T cells in Graves' hyperthyroidism and ophthalmopathy. Study-wide background: Sampling of peripheral blood happened at initial diagnosis, prior to any treatment. Study conclusions and caveats: Also found in blood were most expanded thyroid clonotypes above 0.001.

What was amplified from RNA transcripts were TCR beta CDR3 regions. A first-round RT-PCR of the TCR CDR3 used the HTBI primer set. TCRdb re-analysed the multiplex PCR reads in MiXCR, keeping a single row per CDR3 protein. In the table there are some 180,000 distinct CDR3 sequences, approximately 17% of which are singletons. Sequencing was performed on blood. The sequence was obtained from a woman between 45 and 60 years old with Graves' hyperthyroidism. The J gene is TRBJ1-4, the V gene TRBV7-2; unclear D gene. The CDR3: CASSLLGLGEKLFF. CDR3 DNA sequence: TGTGCCAGCAGCTTATTGGGGTTGGGGGAAAAACTGTTTTTT.